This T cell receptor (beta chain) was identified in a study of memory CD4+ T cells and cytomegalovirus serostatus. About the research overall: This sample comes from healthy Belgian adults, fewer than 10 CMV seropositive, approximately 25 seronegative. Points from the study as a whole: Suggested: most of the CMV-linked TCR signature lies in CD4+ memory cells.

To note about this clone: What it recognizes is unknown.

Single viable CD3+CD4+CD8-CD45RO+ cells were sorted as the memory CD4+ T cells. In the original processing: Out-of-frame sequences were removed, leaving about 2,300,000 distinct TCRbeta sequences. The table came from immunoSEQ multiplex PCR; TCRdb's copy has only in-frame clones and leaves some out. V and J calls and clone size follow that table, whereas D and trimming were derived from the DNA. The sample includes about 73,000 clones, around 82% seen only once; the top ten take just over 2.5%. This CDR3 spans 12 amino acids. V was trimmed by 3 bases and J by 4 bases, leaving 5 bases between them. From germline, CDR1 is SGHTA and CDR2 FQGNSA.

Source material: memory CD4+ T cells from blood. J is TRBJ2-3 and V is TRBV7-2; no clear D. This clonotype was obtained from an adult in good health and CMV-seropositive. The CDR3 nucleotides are TGTGCCAGCAGCTTGTGGTCAGATACGCAGTATTTT. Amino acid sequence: CASSLWSDTQYF.